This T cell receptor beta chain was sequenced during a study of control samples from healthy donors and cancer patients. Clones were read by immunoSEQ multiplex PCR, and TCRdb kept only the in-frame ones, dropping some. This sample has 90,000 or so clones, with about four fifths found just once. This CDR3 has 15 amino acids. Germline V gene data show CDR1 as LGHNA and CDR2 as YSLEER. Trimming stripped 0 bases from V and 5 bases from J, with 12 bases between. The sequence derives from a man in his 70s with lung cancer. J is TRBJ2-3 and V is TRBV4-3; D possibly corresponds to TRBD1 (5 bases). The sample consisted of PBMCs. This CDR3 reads CASSQEGARKDTQYF. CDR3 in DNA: TGCGCCAGCAGCCAAGAAGGGGCCCGAAAAGATACGCAGTATTTT.